This TCR beta chain was obtained from a study of regulatory T cells in long-lasting Graves disease. Notes on the study in general: Patients with persistent disease showed a bias toward TRBV28, TRBJ1-2 and TRBJ2-5. The persistent group shared 2,741 public clonotypes, more than the 966 shared by new patients.

Arm-PCR of CDR3 regions and iRepertoire HTBI primers were used to build TCR beta libraries. One entry per CDR3 protein, called by TCRdb with MiXCR from the multiplex PCR reads. The table records 300,000 or so distinct CDR3 sequences, 15% to 20% of them present only once. On this clonotype itself: What it binds is not known.

The CDR3 is 13 residues long. Per germline, CDR1 SGHVS and CDR2 FQNEAQ. Trimming cost V 2 bases and J 6 bases, with 8 bases left between them. Time point described: persistent/refractory GD, antithyroid drugs over 5 years with positive TRAb. Preparation of the TCR library used RNA extracted from PBMCs. Those enrolled as patients came out of an endocrinology department in Xi'an, China. The sample consisted of peripheral blood mononuclear cells (PBMCs), taken when the disease was refractory, from a patient treated with antithyroid drugs. The sequence was obtained from a female donor with Graves disease. The chain links TRBV7-8 to TRBJ1-5; D remains unclear. DNA for the CDR3: TGTGCCAGCAGCTTAAAGGAGGCTCAGCCCCAGCATTTT. Protein: CASSLKEAQPQHF.